These 15 T cell receptor beta chains originate from one sample sequenced in a study of cytomegalovirus exposure and HLA in healthy donors. PCR used 60 Vbeta primers and 13 Jbeta primers. Clones were read by immunoSEQ multiplex PCR, and TCRdb kept only the in-frame ones, dropping some. This sample carries about 140,000 clones, approximately 80% of them seen once, and the ten largest clones take 1.2% to 1.5%. Material for sequencing was PBMCs. Receptor source: a young man in good health and CMV-seropositive.

For this clone: This CDR3 is also generated by other DNA sequences in the sample. The chain is built from TRBV29-1 and TRBJ1-1, with D perhaps matching TRBD1 (5 bases). This CDR3 has 14 residues. The V and J ends lost 6 bases and 6 bases respectively, with 20 bases between them. Germline values: CDR1 SQVTM, CDR2 ANQGSEA. Here the CDR3 reads CSVIPNRRPPEAFF. In DNA, the CDR3 is TGCAGCGTCATACCAAACAGGAGACCCCCTGAAGCTTTCTTT.

The CDR3 loop reads CASRPRQHLSYEQYF. CDR3 bases: TGTGCCAGCAGACCCCGACAGCACCTCTCCTACGAGCAGTACTTC. The chain joins TRBV11-2 to TRBJ2-7; TRBD1 might be the D (5 bases). The CDR3 has 15 residues. The ends were cut back, 6 bases at V and 0 bases at J, with 15 bases in the middle. From germline, CDR1 is SGHAT and CDR2 FQNNGV.

The chain recombines TRBV6-6 with TRBJ1-1; D unresolved. Germline CDR1 and CDR2: MNHNY and SVGAGI (reference sequence). This CDR3 is 13 amino acids long. Trimming removed 2 bases from V and 3 bases from J, with 7 bases in between. The CDR3 protein is CASSYEAHTEAFF. DNA of the CDR3: TGTGCCAGCAGTTACGAGGCGCACACTGAAGCTTTCTTT.

This clone was seen only a few times. V gene TRBV19 combines with J gene TRBJ1-5; TRBD1 matches at 8 bases. The CDR3 loop spans 14 amino acids. Germline trimming cut 5 bases from V and 3 bases from J; bases unmatched to any gene: 3. Germline CDR1 is LNHDA and CDR2 is SQIVND (reference sequence). CDR3 amino acids: CASSLGQVNQPQHF. DNA for the CDR3: TGTGCCAGTAGTCTGGGACAGGTCAATCAGCCCCAGCATTTT.

This rearrangement joins TRBV27 to TRBJ2-3; 8 bases line up with TRBD2. Germline V CDR1 and CDR2: MNHEY, SMNVEV (reference sequence). With V trimmed by 7 bases and J by 2 bases, 8 bases remained unmatched. This CDR3 is 15 amino acids long. The DNA for the CDR3 is TGTGCCAGCACCCCCCTAGGACTAGCCACAGATACGCAGTATTTT. It encodes CASTPLGLATDTQYF.

The rearrangement links TRBV6-5 to TRBJ2-5; D is unclear. The CDR3 covers 14 residues. Germline lookup yields CDR1 MNHEY and CDR2 SVGAGI. Trimming pared 0 bases from V and 1 base from J, leaving 6 bases between. CDR3 nucleotides: TGTGCCAGCAGTTACTCCTCTAGCCAAGAGACCCAGTACTTC. It encodes CASSYSSSQETQYF.

The chain employs TRBV11-2 and TRBJ2-2; D possibly corresponds to TRBD2 (6 bases). Trimming removed 4 bases from V and 7 bases from J, with 16 bases in between. This CDR3 contains 15 residues. Germline V gene lookup returns CDR1 SGHAT and CDR2 FQNNGV. CDR3 bases: TGTGCCAGCAGCTCGCGACTAGTTAGGGGCGGGGAGCTGTTTTTT. Its protein product is CASSSRLVRGGELFF.

The chain carries TRBV19 and TRBJ1-5, with 8 positions matching TRBD1. The CDR3 loop spans 15 amino acids. Losses at the gene ends were 2 bases for V and 7 bases for J; bases not matched to a gene: 7. The germline CDR1 and CDR2 sequences are LNHDA and SQIVND (reference sequence). CDR3 sequence: CASSIREDRAQPQHF. The CDR3 nucleotides are TGTGCCAGTAGTATAAGGGAGGACAGGGCGCAGCCCCAGCATTTT.

This chain joins TRBV5-1 and TRBJ2-7; the D gene is possibly TRBD2 (6 bases). The germline CDR1 and CDR2 sequences are SGHRS and YFSETQ. The CDR3 runs to 15 residues. Between the trimmed V and J ends, which lost 0 bases and 6 bases, there was a span of 16 bases. CDR3 region: CASSLGLDPAGEQYF. CDR3 DNA sequence: TGCGCCAGCAGCTTGGGACTAGATCCAGCAGGCGAGCAGTACTTC.

The chain is built from TRBV7-8 and TRBJ1-5; no firm D call. V lost 1 base and J 4 bases, leaving 8 bases between the germline ends. The CDR3 spans 14 residues. The germline V gene encodes CDR1 SGHVS and CDR2 FQNEAQ. CDR3 protein: CASSLEVTNQPQHF. CDR3 coding DNA: TGTGCCAGCAGCTTAGAGGTGACTAATCAGCCCCAGCATTTT.

The chain recombines TRBV29-1 with TRBJ2-1; 8 nucleotides line up with TRBD1. Germline trimming cut 7 bases from V and 6 bases from J; bases unmatched to any gene: 11. Looked up from germline, CDR1 is SQVTM and CDR2 is ANQGSEA. This CDR3 is 14 amino acids long. In DNA form, the CDR3 reads TGCAGCGCCGATTGGGGACAGGAGAGCAATGAGCAGTTCTTC. This translates into CSADWGQESNEQFF.

This clone appeared once. The rearrangement joins TRBV28 to TRBJ2-1, with a weak D call TRBD2 (6 bases). V was pared by 3 bases and J by 0 bases, with 6 bases between. Germline V gives CDR1 MDHEN, CDR2 SYDVKM. This CDR3 region has 14 residues. The CDR3 spells CASSFGSSYNEQFF. DNA for the CDR3: TGTGCCAGCAGTTTCGGGAGCTCCTACAATGAGCAGTTCTTC.

The rearrangement uses TRBV30 and TRBJ2-5, with 9 bases aligning to TRBD1. Germline CDR1 and CDR2: GTSNPN and SVGIG (reference sequence). V shed 1 base, J shed 5 bases, and the junction held 5 bases outside the gene matches. The CDR3 is made up of 14 amino acids. CDR3 DNA sequence: TGTGCCTGGAGTGCTACAGGGGGCTCCGAGACCCAGTACTTC. It is translated as CAWSATGGSETQYF. Full variable domain (remainder filled in from reference TRBV30 and TRBJ2-5): SQTIHQWPATLVQPVGSPLSLECTVEGTSNPNLYWYRQAAGRGLQLLFYSVGIGQISSEVPQNLSASRPQDRQFILSSKKLLLSDSGFYLCAWSATGGSETQYFGPGTRLLVL.

V gene TRBV6-1 combines with J gene TRBJ2-2, with 10 bases that match TRBD2. The junction had 3 bases not matched to a gene; V was cut back by 1 base and J by 7 bases. The CDR3 is 15 residues long. From germline, CDR1 is MNHNS and CDR2 SASEGT. The CDR3 is CASSEEASGSGELFF. The CDR3 nucleotides read TGTGCCAGCAGTGAAGAGGCTAGCGGGAGCGGGGAGCTGTTTTTT.

V and J are TRBV2 and TRBJ1-4; D perhaps matches TRBD1 (5 bases). The CDR3 has 13 residues. Germline assignment: CDR1 SNHLY and CDR2 FYNNEI. V was trimmed by 3 bases and J by 13 bases, leaving 15 bases between them. The CDR3 loop reads CASSDRGASGLFF. CDR3 nucleotide sequence: TGTGCCAGCAGTGATCGTGGGGCTTCGGGACTGTTTTTT.